Described below is a single TCR beta chain sequence and its context. The sample is drawn from a study of Ad26.COV2.S vaccination and SARS-CoV-2 variants. Treatment specified: 19 received Ad26.COV2.S at low or high dose, single or two shots; about 5 received placebo; per-sample allocation not given. Collection of the samples took place on day 63 after the first injection of vaccine or placebo. Sequencing was performed with immunoSEQ multiplex PCR; in TCRdb, only in-frame clones are kept and a portion is missing. The sample records hundreds of thousands of clones, more than 80% being singletons. The CDR3 contains 14 residues. With 6 bases clipped from V and 4 bases from J, the junction kept 5 bases outside the gene matches. Germline values: CDR1 SNHLY, CDR2 FYNNEI.

The clonotype originates from a person between 18 and 59 years old who received the Ad26.COV2.S COVID-19 vaccine or a placebo. The genes are TRBV2 and TRBJ2-1; 8 bases map to TRBD2. The sequencing used peripheral blood, collected in a trial of Ad26.COV2.S vaccine versus placebo. The CDR3 sequence is CASRRLAPYNEQFF. The CDR3 DNA follows: TGTGCCAGCAGGCGACTAGCGCCTTACAATGAGCAGTTCTTC. The whole variable domain, remainder taken from reference TRBV2 and TRBJ2-1, is EPEVTQTPSHQVTQMGQEVILRCVPISNHLYFYWYRQILGQKVEFLVSFYNNEISEKSEIFDDQFSVERPDGSNFTLKIRSTKLEDSAMYFCASRRLAPYNEQFFGPGTRLTVL.